This section outlines one TCR beta chain sequence together with its context. The specificity of this receptor is unknown. It has no much larger one-base neighbor in the sample; base qualities were not kept. This sample was included in a study of blood T cell repertoires in COVID-19 (dated by TCRdb to the early 2020s). Context from the whole study: Collaborator samples came from the United States, Italy and Spain and covered acute and convalescent phases of COVID-19. The prospective study material was composed of cDNA or gDNA derived from T cells, B-cell-depleted T cells, or PBMCs. The dataset comprised deeply sampled blood TCRbeta repertoires from subjects exposed to, actively infected with, or recovered from COVID-19. A de-identified subject ID, COVID-19 status, age in years and sex were almost always included in the sample metadata. The samples were drawn from two sources: the first 160 participants of the ongoing ImmuneRACE study, and 1,000 to 1,500 subjects contributed by 6 global collaborators. The repertoires were released in a freely available public database meant as a resource for research on the immune response to SARS-CoV-2. HLA class I and class II types, where available, came from metadata supplied by the sample provider rather than from assay-based typing. Findings and caveats that apply to the study as a whole: The quantity of clinical and demographic metadata differed by source and by participant and was supplied without curation.

From cysteine to phenylalanine, the CDR3 is 16 amino acids long. The CDR3 DNA has 48 bases and is translated from base 1. Based on the germline V gene, the CDR1 and CDR2 sequences are SGHRS and YFSETQ. V ends up 4 bases short and J 3 bases short, with an unmatched junction base count of 12. TCRbeta CDR3 regions were amplified from genomic DNA using the immunoSEQ Assay, a bias-controlled multiplex PCR. Per the authors' processing: The number of nucleated cells in each sample was estimated from the amplification of reference gene primers within the assay. Sequence reads were collapsed and filtered to measure the absolute abundance of every unique TCRbeta CDR3 rearrangement. For each sample, productive Simpson clonality was calculated by taking the square root of Simpson's diversity index across productive rearrangements. Held by TCRdb, this immuneACCESS table contains in-frame sequences only and omits some clones. Under half of the omission traces to an unresolved V gene where checked; the cause of the rest is unknown. D and trimming come from the DNA, and the V and J calls and clone size come from that table. For this sample there are 200,000 or so clones; about nine tenths appear just once. The ten largest clones represent 3% to 4.5% of the sample.

Enrolling through a virtual design, the prospective study's participants ranged in age from roughly 18 to 90 years and lived across 24 United States geographic areas. Cohort assignment in the prospective study relied on participant-reported clinical history from a screening survey and a study questionnaire. In the prospective study, mobile phlebotomists collected whole blood, serum and a nasopharyngeal or oropharyngeal swab from each participant. Over a roughly 2-month period, participants in the prospective study had the option of providing additional blood draws and questionnaires. Prospective study blood samples were shipped either frozen or at room temperature before DNA extraction.

The chain links TRBV5-1 with TRBJ1-1; TRBD1 matches 7 bases in the middle. The sequencing input was PBMCs or T cells enriched from blood (not recorded which). The TCR sequence derives from a woman aged 35 to 49 with acute COVID-19. At the DNA level, the sequence is TGCGCCAGCAGCCGTTCGTCGGGACAGTGGGACACTGAAGCTTTCTTT. This gives the protein CASSRSSGQWDTEAFF.